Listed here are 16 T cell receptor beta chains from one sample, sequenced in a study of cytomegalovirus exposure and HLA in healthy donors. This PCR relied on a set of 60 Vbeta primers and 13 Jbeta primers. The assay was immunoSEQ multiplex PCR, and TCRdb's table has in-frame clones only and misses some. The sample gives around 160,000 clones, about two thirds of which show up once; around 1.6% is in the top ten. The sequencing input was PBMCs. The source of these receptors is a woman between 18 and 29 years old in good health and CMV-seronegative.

CDR3 nucleotide sequence: TGCGCCAGCAGCCAGGAGGGACTAGCGGGGTCAGAGGAGCAGTTCTTC. This encodes CASSQEGLAGSEEQFF. The rearrangement links TRBV4-3 to TRBJ2-1, with 13 bases matching TRBD2. Germline CDR1 is LGHNA and CDR2 is YSLEER. The V and J ends lost 3 bases and 10 bases, in that order; junction bases with no gene match: 9. This CDR3 region has 16 residues.

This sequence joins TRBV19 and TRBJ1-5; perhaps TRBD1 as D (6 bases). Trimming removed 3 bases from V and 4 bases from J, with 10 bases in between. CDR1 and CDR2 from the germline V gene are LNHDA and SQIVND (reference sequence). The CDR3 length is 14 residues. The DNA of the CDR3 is TGTGCCAGTAGTATTTTGACAGGAAATCAGCCCCAGCATTTT. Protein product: CASSILTGNQPQHF.

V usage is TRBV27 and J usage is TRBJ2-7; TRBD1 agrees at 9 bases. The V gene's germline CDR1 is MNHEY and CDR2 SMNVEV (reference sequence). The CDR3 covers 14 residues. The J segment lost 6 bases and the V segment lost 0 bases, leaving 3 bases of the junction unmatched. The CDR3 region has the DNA TGTGCCAGCAGTTTATCTCGACAGGGGGTCGAGCAGTACTTC. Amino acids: CASSLSRQGVEQYF.

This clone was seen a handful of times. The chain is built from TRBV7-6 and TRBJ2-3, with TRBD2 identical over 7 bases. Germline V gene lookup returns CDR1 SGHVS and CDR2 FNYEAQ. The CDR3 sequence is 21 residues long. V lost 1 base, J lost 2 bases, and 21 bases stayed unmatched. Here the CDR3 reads CASSLDHYLAESYDPTDTQYF. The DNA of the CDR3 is TGTGCCAGCAGCTTAGACCATTATCTAGCGGAAAGTTACGATCCCACAGATACGCAGTATTTT.

CDR3 sequence (DNA): TGCGCCAGCAGGGCCGGGACAGAGAACACTGAAGCTTTCTTT. It encodes CASRAGTENTEAFF. This chain links TRBV5-1 with TRBJ1-1; 7 bases agree with TRBD1. The CDR3 contains 14 residues. Germline CDR1 and CDR2: SGHRS and YFSETQ. J gave up 1 base and V 5 bases, and 5 bases lay outside the gene matches.

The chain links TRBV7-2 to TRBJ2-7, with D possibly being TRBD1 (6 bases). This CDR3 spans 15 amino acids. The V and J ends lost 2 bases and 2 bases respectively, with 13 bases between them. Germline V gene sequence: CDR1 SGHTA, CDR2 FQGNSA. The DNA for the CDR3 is TGTGCCAGCAGCTTACGTGAGACAGGCACCTACGAGCAGTACTTC. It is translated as CASSLRETGTYEQYF. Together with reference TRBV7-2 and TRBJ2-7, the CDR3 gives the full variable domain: GAGVSQSPSNKVTEKGKDVELRCDPISGHTALYWYRQSLGQGLEFLIYFQGNSAPDKSGLPSDRFSAERTGGSVSTLTIQRTQQEDSAVYLCASSLRETGTYEQYFGPGTRLTVT.

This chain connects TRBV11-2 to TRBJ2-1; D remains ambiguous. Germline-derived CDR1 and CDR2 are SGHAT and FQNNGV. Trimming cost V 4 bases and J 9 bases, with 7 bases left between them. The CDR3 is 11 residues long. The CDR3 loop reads CASSSPGEQFF. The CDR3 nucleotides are TGTGCCAGCAGCTCGCCGGGTGAGCAGTTCTTC.

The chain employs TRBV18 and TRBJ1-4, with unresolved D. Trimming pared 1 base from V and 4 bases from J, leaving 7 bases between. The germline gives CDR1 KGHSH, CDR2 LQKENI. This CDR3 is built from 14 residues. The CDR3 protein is CASSPRQDNEKLFF. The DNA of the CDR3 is TGTGCCAGCTCACCACGGCAGGATAATGAAAAACTGTTTTTT. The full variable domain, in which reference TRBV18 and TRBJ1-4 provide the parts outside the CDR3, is NAGVMQNPRHLVRRRGQEARLRCSPMKGHSHVYWYRQLPEEGLKFMVYLQKENIIDESGMPKERFSAEFPKEGPSILRIQQVVRGDSAAYFCASSPRQDNEKLFFGSGTQLSVL.

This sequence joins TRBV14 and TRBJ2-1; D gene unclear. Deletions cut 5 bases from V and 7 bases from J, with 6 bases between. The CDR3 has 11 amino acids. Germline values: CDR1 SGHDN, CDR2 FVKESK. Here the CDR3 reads CASSYSNEQFF. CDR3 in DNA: TGTGCCAGCAGCTACTCGAATGAGCAGTTCTTC.

The CDR3 DNA reads TGTGCCAGCAGCGCACAGGGGTCTGCCTATGGCTACACCTTC. Translation: CASSAQGSAYGYTF. V is TRBV7-9 and J is TRBJ1-2, with TRBD1 matching over 7 bases. The germline V gene encodes CDR1 SEHNR and CDR2 FQNEAQ (reference sequence). This CDR3 is built from 14 residues. With V trimmed by 5 bases and J by 4 bases, 7 bases remained unmatched.

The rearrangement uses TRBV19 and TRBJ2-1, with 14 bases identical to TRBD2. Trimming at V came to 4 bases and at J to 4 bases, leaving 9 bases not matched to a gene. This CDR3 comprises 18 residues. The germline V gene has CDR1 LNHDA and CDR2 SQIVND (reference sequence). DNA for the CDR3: TGTGCCAGTAGTAGTGGGACTAGCGGGAGCGACTGGTACAATGAGCAGTTCTTC. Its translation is CASSSGTSGSDWYNEQFF.

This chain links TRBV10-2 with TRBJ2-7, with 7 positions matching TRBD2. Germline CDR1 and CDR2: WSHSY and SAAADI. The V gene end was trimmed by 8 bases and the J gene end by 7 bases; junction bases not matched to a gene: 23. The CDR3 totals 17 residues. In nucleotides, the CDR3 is TGCGCCAGCTCCTCAGCTAGCGGAGGGTGGGGTTTAGGGGAGCAGTACGTC. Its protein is CASSSASGGWGLGEQYV.

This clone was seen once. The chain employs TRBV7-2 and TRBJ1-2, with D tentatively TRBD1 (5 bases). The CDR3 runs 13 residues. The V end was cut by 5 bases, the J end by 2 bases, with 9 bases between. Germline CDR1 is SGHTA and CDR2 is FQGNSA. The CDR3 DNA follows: TGTGCCAGCAGCGAAGCAGGGAACTATGGCTACACCTTC. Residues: CASSEAGNYGYTF.

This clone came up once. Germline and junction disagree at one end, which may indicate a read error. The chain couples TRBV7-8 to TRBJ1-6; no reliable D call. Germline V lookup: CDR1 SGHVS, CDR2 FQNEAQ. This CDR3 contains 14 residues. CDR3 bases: TGTGCCAGCAGCTTAGCGACAAGGAATTCACCCCTCCGCTTT. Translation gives CASSLATRNSPLRF. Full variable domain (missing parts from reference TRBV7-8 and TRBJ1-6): GAGVSQSPRYKVAKRGQDVALRCDPISGHVSLFWYQQALGQGPEFLTYFQNEAQLDKSGLPSDRFFAERPEGSVSTLKIQRTQQEDSAVYLCASSLATRNSPLRFGNGTRLTVT.

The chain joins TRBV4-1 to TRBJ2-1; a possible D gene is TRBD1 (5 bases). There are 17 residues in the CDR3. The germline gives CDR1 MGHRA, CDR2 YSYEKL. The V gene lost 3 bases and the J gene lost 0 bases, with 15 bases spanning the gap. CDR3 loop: CASSQAGHTSSYNEQFF. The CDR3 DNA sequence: TGCGCCAGCAGCCAGGCTGGACACACGAGCTCCTACAATGAGCAGTTCTTC.

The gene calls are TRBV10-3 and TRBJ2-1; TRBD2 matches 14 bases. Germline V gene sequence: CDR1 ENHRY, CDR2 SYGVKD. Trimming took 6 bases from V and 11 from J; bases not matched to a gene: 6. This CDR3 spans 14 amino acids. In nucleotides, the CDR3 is TGTGCCATCAGGCCGGGACTAGCGGGAGATAAGCAGTTCTTC. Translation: CAIRPGLAGDKQFF.